The sequence of this TCR beta chain was determined in a study of cytomegalovirus exposure and HLA in healthy donors. Regarding the study as a whole: HLA-A and HLA-B allele assignments for most subjects were reportedly predicted accurately using TCR beta sequences. Specific recognition of CMV antigens was confirmed in vitro for a few chains (all CMV-associated). The authors listed some 160 TCR beta chains as cytomegalovirus-associated.

Donors consisted of healthy bone marrow donors. The PCR employed 60 Vbeta primers together with 13 Jbeta primers. TCRdb keeps only in-frame clones here, not all; method: immunoSEQ multiplex PCR. The sample consists of around 170,000 clones, roughly 80% of them appearing once. With regard to this clone: What it recognizes is unknown.

V trimming: 1 base; J trimming: 0 bases; junction bases outside the gene matches: 2. The germline CDR1 and CDR2 sequences are SGHAT and FQNNGV. CDR3 length equals 15 residues. V gene TRBV11-2 combines with J gene TRBJ1-2, with 7 bases lining up with TRBD1. This receptor was taken from a man aged 35 to 55 in good health and CMV-seropositive. Sample: PBMCs. The CDR3 reads CASSLGTGPNYGYTF. In nucleotides, the CDR3 is TGTGCCAGCAGCTTAGGGACAGGCCCTAACTATGGCTACACCTTC.